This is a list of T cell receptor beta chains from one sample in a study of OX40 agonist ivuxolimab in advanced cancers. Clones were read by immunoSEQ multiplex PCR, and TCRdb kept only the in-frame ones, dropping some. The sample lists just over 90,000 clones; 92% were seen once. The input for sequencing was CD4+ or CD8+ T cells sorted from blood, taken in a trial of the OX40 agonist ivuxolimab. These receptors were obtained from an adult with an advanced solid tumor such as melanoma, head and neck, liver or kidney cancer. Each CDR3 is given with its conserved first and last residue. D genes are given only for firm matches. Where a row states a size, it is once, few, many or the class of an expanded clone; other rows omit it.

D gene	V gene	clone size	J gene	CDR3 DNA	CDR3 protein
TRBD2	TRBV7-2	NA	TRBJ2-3	TGTGCCAGCAGCTTAGCGCTCAGTCTAGCGGGGGGGATCACAGATACGCAGTATTTT	CASSLALSLAGGITDTQYF
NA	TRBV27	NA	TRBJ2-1	TGTGCCAGCAGTTTAAAGGGACTTAGCTCCTACAATGAGCAGTTCTTC	CASSLKGLSSYNEQFF
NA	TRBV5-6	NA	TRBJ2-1	TGTGCCAGCAGCTGGGCATGGAATGAGCAGTTCTTC	CASSWAWNEQFF
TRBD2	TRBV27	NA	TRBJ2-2	TGTGCCAGCAGTTTCGGCTCTTCGTGGGAGGGCACCGGGGAGCTGTTTTTT	CASSFGSSWEGTGELFF
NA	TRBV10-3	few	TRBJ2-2	TGTGCCATCAGTGAGTCGATTGGAACCGGGGAGCTGTTTTTT	CAISESIGTGELFF
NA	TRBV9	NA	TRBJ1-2	TGTGCCAGCAGCGCGGCGGGAGGGGCCTATGGCTACACCTTC	CASSAAGGAYGYTF
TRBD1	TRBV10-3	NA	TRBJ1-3	TGTGCCATCAGGCGGGTAGCAGGGGGCTTCGGGAATGGAAACACCATATATTTT	CAIRRVAGGFGNGNTIYF
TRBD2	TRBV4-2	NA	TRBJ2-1	TGTGCCAGCAGATACGAATTAGCGGGAGGGCCAGGGAATGAGCAGTTCTTC	CASRYELAGGPGNEQFF
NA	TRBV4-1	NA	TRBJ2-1	TGCGCCAGCAGCCATCCTGAGCCACCATGGGATGAGCAGTTCTTC	CASSHPEPPWDEQFF
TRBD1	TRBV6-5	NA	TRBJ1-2	TGTGCCAGCAGTTACAGTCGGGACAGCTATGGCTACACCTTC	CASSYSRDSYGYTF
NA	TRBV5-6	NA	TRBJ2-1	TGTGCCAGCAGCTCCCCGGGGGGCATGATTTACAATGAGCAGTTCTTC	CASSSPGGMIYNEQFF
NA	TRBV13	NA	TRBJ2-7	TGTGCCAGCAGCCCCCTCGGGGGCTACGAGCAGTACTTC	CASSPLGGYEQYF
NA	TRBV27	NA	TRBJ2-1	TGTGCCAGCAGTCAAATCGGTGGGTCCAGGGACAATGAGCAGTTCTTC	CASSQIGGSRDNEQFF
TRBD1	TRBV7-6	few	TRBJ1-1	TGTGCCAGCAGCTTAGAGGACAGGGATAACACTGAAGCTTTCTTT	CASSLEDRDNTEAFF
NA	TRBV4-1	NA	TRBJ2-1	TGCGCCAGCAGCGGGGATGGGGGCTCCTACAATGAGCAGTTCTTC	CASSGDGGSYNEQFF
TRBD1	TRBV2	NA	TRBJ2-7	TGTGCCAGCAGAGAATTGACAGGGAGCTCCTACGAGCAGTACTTC	CASRELTGSSYEQYF
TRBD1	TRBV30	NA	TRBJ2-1	TGTGCCTGGAGTGTACCCCCGGACAGGGGAGGCTACAATGAGCAGTTCTTC	CAWSVPPDRGGYNEQFF
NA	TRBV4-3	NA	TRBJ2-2	TGCGCCAGCAGCTCTTACACCGGGGAGCTGTTTTTT	CASSSYTGELFF
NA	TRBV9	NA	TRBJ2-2	TGTGCCAGCAGCGTAGTGGGCACCACCGGGGAGCTGTTTTTT	CASSVVGTTGELFF
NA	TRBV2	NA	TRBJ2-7	TGTGCCAGCATTATAGCGGACTCCTACGAGCAGTACTTC	CASIIADSYEQYF
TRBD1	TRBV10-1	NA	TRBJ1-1	TGCGCCAGCCGAGGACAGGGTAACACTGAAGCTTTCTTT	CASRGQGNTEAFF
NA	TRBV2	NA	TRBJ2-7	TGTGCCAGCAGTGAAGTCCCACGTCGTGACTACGAGCAGTACTTC	CASSEVPRRDYEQYF
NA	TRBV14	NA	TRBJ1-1	TGTGCCAGCAGGGCTTTGGGGACCGCTGAAGCTTTCTTT	CASRALGTAEAFF
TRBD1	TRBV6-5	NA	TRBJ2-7	TGTGCCAGCACCGGGACAGGGGTTTACGAGCAGTACTTC	CASTGTGVYEQYF
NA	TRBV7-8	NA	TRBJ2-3	TGTGCCAGCAGCTTTCGGTTACAGCGGTTTACAGATACGCAGTATTTT	CASSFRLQRFTDTQYF
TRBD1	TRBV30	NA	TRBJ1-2	TGTGCCTGGAGTCAGGACAGGGCCTATGGCTACACCTTC	CAWSQDRAYGYTF
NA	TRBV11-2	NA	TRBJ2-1	TGTGCCAGCACCCTTGGTTGGGGATACAATGAGCAGTTCTTC	CASTLGWGYNEQFF
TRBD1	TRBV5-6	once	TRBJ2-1	TGTGCCAGCAGCTTTGGGACAGGGGGCAGGGAGCAGTTCTTC	CASSFGTGGREQFF
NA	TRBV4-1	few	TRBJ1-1	TGCGCCAGCAGCGCTAGGAACGCTGAAGCTTTCTTT	CASSARNAEAFF
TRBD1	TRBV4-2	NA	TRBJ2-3	TGTGCCAGCAGCCAAGGGGACAGGGGCACAGATACGCAGTATTTT	CASSQGDRGTDTQYF
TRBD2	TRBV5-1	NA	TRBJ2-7	TGCGCCAGCAGGATCGCGGGAGAGGGCTACGAGCAGTACTTC	CASRIAGEGYEQYF